The clone carrying this TCR beta chain was observed once. Germline V gene lookup returns CDR1 LNHDA and CDR2 SQIVND (reference sequence). With 3 bases removed from V and 2 bases from J, the gap between germline ends came to 14 bases. The CDR3 contains 15 residues. These data originate in a study of blood T cells in healthy people across ages. Together with a sample-barcoded 5' primer, a J-beta primer mix was included in a second PCR lasting about 7 to 11 cycles. A template-switch adaptor with 12 random nucleotides tagged each cDNA molecule. Each CDR3 protein is one row after TCRdb ran MiXCR on the 5' RACE reads. The sample records roughly 1,800,000 distinct CDR3 sequences, around 48% being singletons.

Material for sequencing was blood. This clonotype was sampled from a woman aged 40-49 years in good health. The gene calls are TRBV19 and TRBJ2-7; no clear D. CDR3 sequence (DNA): TGTGCCAGTAGTATGGCGGACCAGCCCACCTACGAGCAGTACTTC. It is translated as CASSMADQPTYEQYF.